This entry lists 6 T cell receptor beta chains sequenced from one sample in a study of T-cell reconstitution after alpha-beta-depleted transplantation in children (dated by TCRdb to about 2016). In light of the paper, this sample's treatment or condition label describes: allogeneic hematopoietic cell transplantation with graft depleted of TCRalphabeta T cells and CD19 B cells. The library was prepared using PCR. This sample was sequenced with an Illumina HiSeq 2500. Molecular barcoding was employed in the preparation of TCR libraries, with unique molecular identifiers being used to normalize TCRbeta repertoire quantification. TCRdb reanalyzed the raw reads on its own, using fastp at Q25 for trimming and MiXCR for clone calling, and kept in-frame beta chains. Rows are unified per CDR3 protein, each entry keeping the most common DNA and genes. The sample table contains 500,000 to 750,000 distinct CDR3 sequences; only one count was recorded for over 10% of them. The ten most abundant clones make up 2.2% of the sample.

Sequenced here: PBMCs, mostly from graft donor cells, sampled 360 days after TCRalphabeta/CD19-depleted stem cell transplant. All receptors come from a male patient younger than 18 who had a stem cell transplant for acute myeloid leukemia, so the T cells may come from the graft donor.

This clonotype was counted a few times. The chain links TRBV20-1 to TRBJ2-3; D gene uncertain. V shed 6 bases and J shed 2 bases, with 24 bases lying between them. Germline lookup yields CDR1 DFQATT and CDR2 SNEGSKA (reference sequence). The CDR3 sequence is 17 residues long. The DNA for the CDR3 is TGCAGTGCCATGTTACCCTCCTCTAGTTTCGACACAGATACGCAGTATTTT. It specifies CSAMLPSSSFDTDTQYF.

The sample holds a few counts of this clonotype. The J gene is TRBJ2-1, the V gene TRBV18; D is perhaps TRBD2 (6 bases). The CDR3 contains 15 residues. Germline CDR1 KGHSH, CDR2 LQKENI. Trimming left V 0 bases short and J 4 bases short, with 10 bases between. CDR3 sequence (DNA): TGTGCCAGCTCACCACCGAGCGGGCCTTACAATGAGCAGTTCTTC. Amino acids: CASSPPSGPYNEQFF.

This clonotype was seen more than once but under ten times. The gene calls are TRBV4-3 and TRBJ2-7; D ambiguous. This CDR3 region has 14 residues. Germline values: CDR1 LGHNA, CDR2 YSLEER. The V and J ends lost 1 base and 1 base respectively, with 8 bases between them. CDR3: CASSQVVASYEQYF. The CDR3 DNA follows: TGCGCCAGCAGCCAAGTCGTGGCTTCCTACGAGCAGTACTTC.

The chain uses TRBV3-1 and TRBJ2-1, with D perhaps given as TRBD1 or TRBD2 (5 bases each). V gave up 0 bases and J gave up 5 bases, with 14 bases separating them. The CDR3 covers 16 residues. CDR1 is LGHDT and CDR2 is YNNKEL in the germline V gene (reference sequence). The CDR3 here is CASSQDGTVAHNEQFF. The CDR3 DNA is TGTGCCAGCAGCCAAGATGGGACGGTTGCCCACAATGAGCAGTTCTTC.

The table lists this clonotype with many counts. The V call is TRBV9, the J call TRBJ2-3; D gene unclear. The CDR3 loop spans 12 amino acids. The V end was cut by 2 bases, the J end by 0 bases, with 1 base between. Germline CDR1 SGDLS, CDR2 YYNGEE. CDR3 loop: CASSVSTDTQYF. CDR3 bases: TGTGCCAGCAGCGTCAGCACAGATACGCAGTATTTT.

A few counts support this clonotype. The chain couples TRBV27 to TRBJ2-7; either TRBD1 or TRBD2 may fit D (5 bases each). CDR3 length equals 11 residues. Germline V gives CDR1 MNHEY, CDR2 SMNVEV (reference sequence). V lost 6 bases and J 6 bases, leaving 9 bases between the germline ends. The CDR3 coding sequence is TGTGCCAGCAGGGGACGAGCCGAGCAGTACTTC. Encoded protein: CASRGRAEQYF.